This T cell receptor (beta chain) was sequenced during a study of T cells in Graves' hyperthyroidism and ophthalmopathy. Overall study results and limits: In the blood, most expanded thyroid clonotypes above 0.001 appeared as well.

The CDR3 regions of TCR beta were amplified from RNA transcripts. Researchers ran a first-round RT-PCR on the TCR CDR3 using the HTBI primer set. TCRdb re-called the multiplex PCR reads with MiXCR, one entry per CDR3 protein. The sample has fewer than 250,000 distinct CDR3 sequences; approximately 17% are singletons. The germline gives CDR1 LGHNA, CDR2 YNFKEQ. Deletions cut 2 bases from V and 4 bases from J, with 11 bases between. The CDR3 has 14 residues. Worth noting for this clonotype: The target antigen is unknown.

This TCR was sampled from a man aged 50-60 years with Graves' hyperthyroidism. The chain employs TRBV4-2 and TRBJ1-1; tentatively, D is TRBD1 (6 bases). The sample taken for sequencing was blood. The CDR3 sequence: CASSQQGGVTEAFF. For the CDR3, the DNA is TGTGCCAGCAGCCAACAAGGGGGGGTCACTGAAGCTTTCTTT.